The subject of this entry is one TCR beta chain. Its specificity is not known. This sample is drawn from a study of CD8 T cells in Susac syndrome. The study, taken as a whole, reports: CD4+ repertoires of Susac syndrome patients lacked detectable clonal expansion.

Reverse transcription of roughly 0.45 to 1 ug RNA was carried out with random hexamers. One entry per CDR3 protein, called by TCRdb with MiXCR from the immunoSEQ multiplex PCR reads. The sample contains about 140,000 distinct CDR3 sequences, around 95% of which appear only once. V was clipped by 5 bases and J by 3 bases; unmatched bases: 6. From germline, CDR1 is SGHTA and CDR2 FQGNSA. CDR3 size: 15 residues. The clonotype originates from a human donor with Susac syndrome. The chain is built from TRBV7-2 and TRBJ1-4; 7 bases map to TRBD1. The sample taken for sequencing was CD4+ T cells from PBMCs. CDR3: CASSARQGANEKLFF. The CDR3, as DNA: TGTGCCAGCAGCGCGCGACAGGGAGCTAATGAAAAACTGTTTTTT.